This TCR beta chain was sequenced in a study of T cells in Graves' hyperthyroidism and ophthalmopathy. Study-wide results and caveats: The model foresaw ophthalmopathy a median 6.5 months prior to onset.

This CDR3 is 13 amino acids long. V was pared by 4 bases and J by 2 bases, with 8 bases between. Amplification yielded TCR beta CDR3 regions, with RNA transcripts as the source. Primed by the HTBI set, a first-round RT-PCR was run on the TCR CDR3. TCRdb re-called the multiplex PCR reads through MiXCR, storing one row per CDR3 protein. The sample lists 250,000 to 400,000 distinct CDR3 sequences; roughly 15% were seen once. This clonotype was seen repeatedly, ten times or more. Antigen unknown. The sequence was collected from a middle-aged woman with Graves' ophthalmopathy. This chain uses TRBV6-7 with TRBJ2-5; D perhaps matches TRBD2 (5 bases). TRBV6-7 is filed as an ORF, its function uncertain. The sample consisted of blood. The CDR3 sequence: CASSFGGQETQYF. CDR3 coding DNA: TGTGCCAGCAGTTTCGGCGGGCAAGAGACCCAGTACTTC.